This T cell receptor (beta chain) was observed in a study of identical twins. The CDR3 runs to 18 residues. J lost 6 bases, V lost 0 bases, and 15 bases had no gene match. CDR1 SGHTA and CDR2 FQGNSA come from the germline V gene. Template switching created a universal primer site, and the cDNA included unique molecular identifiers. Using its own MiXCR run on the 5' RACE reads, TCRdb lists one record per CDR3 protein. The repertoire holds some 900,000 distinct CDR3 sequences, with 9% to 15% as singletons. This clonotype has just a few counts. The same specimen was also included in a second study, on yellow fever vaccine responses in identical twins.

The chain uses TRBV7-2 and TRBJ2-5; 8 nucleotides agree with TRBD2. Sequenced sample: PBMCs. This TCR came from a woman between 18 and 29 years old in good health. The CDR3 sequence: CASSLAEIGLANPKTQYF. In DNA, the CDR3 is TGTGCCAGCAGCTTAGCAGAAATTGGACTAGCAAATCCCAAGACCCAGTACTTC.